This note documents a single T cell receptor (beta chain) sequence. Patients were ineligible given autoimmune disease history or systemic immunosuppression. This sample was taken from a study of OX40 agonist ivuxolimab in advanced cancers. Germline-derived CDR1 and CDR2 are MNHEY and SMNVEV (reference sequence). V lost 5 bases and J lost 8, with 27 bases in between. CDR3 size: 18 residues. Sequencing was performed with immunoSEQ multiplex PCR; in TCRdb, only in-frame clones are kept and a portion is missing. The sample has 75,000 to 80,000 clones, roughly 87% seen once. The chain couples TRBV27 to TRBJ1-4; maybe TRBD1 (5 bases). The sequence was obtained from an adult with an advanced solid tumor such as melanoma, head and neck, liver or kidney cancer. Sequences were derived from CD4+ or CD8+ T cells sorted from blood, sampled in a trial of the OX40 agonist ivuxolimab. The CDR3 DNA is TGTGCCAGCAGTCCACAGAGACCCGGAGTGGGACTAGGGGAAAAACTGTTTTTT. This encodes CASSPQRPGVGLGEKLFF.